This T cell receptor (beta chain) was obtained from a study of Ad26.COV2.S vaccination and SARS-CoV-2 variants. Study-level background: Ad26.COV2.S arm of COV1001 included the donor. Doses of Ad26.COV2.S were injected into muscle once or twice, 56 days apart. Study-level results: The TCR-based breadth and depth measures might underestimate overall T cell responses. It was found that vaccine and placebo recipients had similar non-spike TCR breadth.

This CDR3 contains 16 residues. The V end lost 0 bases, the J end lost 4 bases, and 15 bases lay between the germline ends. Per germline, CDR1 LNHNV and CDR2 YYDKDF (reference sequence). As for this clone: Its antigen is unidentified.

Stated treatment: around 19 received Ad26.COV2.S at low or high dose, single or two shots; roughly five received placebo; per-sample allocation not given. Samples came from day 63 after the first vaccine or placebo injection. The repertoire was sequenced with immunoSEQ multiplex PCR; TCRdb's copy has only in-frame clones and lacks some. The sample contains 400,000 to 450,000 clones, 92% of which appear only once. The sample consisted of peripheral blood, taken in a trial of Ad26.COV2.S vaccine versus placebo. This sequence was found in a person aged 18-65 years who received the Ad26.COV2.S COVID-19 vaccine or a placebo. This chain joins TRBV15 and TRBJ1-2; D might be TRBD1 (6 bases). The CDR3 spells CATSRDRGRGSYGYTF. The CDR3 nucleotides read TGTGCCACCAGCAGAGATCGGGGCAGGGGAAGCTATGGCTACACCTTC.